This T cell receptor (beta chain) derives from a study of T-cell reconstitution after alpha-beta-depleted transplantation in children (dated by TCRdb to the mid-2010s). With respect to the entire study: Using TCR repertoire profiling, the study followed T-cell immune reconstitution in a quantitative way in children after TCRalphabeta/CD19-depleted allogeneic hematopoietic cell transplantation.

This clonotype was seen many times. It has no known antigen specificity. No base-level quality is on record; no much larger clone is a single base apart. The library was prepared using PCR. The data were produced on an Illumina HiSeq 2500. TCR library preparation used molecular barcoding, with unique molecular identifiers applied to normalize quantification of the TCRbeta repertoire. The raw public reads went through TCRdb reprocessing: fastp at Q25, MiXCR clone calling, in-frame beta chains kept. Here each entry gathers all rows of one CDR3 protein and keeps the most common genes and DNA. Here the sample has roughly 500,000 distinct CDR3 sequences; over 9.5% occur a single time. In total, the top ten clones hold around 2% of the sample. The CDR3 covers 14 residues, taking in both the cysteine and the phenylalanine. Solely the CDR3 DNA is kept, with 42 bases framed from the first base. Reading the germline V gene (reference sequence) gives CDR1 MNHEY and CDR2 SMNVEV. The germline ends are 17 bases apart after V is trimmed by 10 bases and J by 4 bases.

Sample treatment or condition, as interpreted from the label and publication: allogeneic hematopoietic cell transplantation with graft depleted of TCRalphabeta T cells and CD19 B cells. Transplant recipients were children who received TCRalphabeta/CD19-depleted allogeneic hematopoietic cell grafts. Study-level results and caveats: Over subsequent months, a decline in hyperexpanded clone frequencies was noted, and after one year, T-cell counts and TCRbeta diversity were mostly ascribed to newly produced T cells. The apparently early recovery of alphabetaT-cell counts about two months after transplant reportedly depended on only several hundred rapidly expanded clones that came from non-depleted graft cells. In some patients, the high TCRbeta diversity seen at day 60 was put down to recipient T cells and intrathymic progenitors that had survived conditioning.

Material: PBMCs, obtained before TCRalphabeta/CD19-depleted stem cell transplant. The sequence was obtained from a child aged 2-15 years with inherited bone marrow failure, due to receive a stem cell transplant. The rearranged segments are TRBV27 and TRBJ2-1; TRBD2 is a possible D gene, resting on 6 matching bases. The CDR3 reads as follows: CATLGGAPYNEQFF. The sequenced DNA: TGTGCCACCCTTGGCGGGGCCCCTTACAATGAGCAGTTCTTC.